The 14 T cell receptor beta chains below come from one sample, sequenced in a study of CD8 T cells in Susac syndrome. When the RNA was reverse transcribed, random hexamers were used with an input of roughly 0.5 to 1 ug. Each CDR3 protein is one row after TCRdb ran MiXCR on the immunoSEQ multiplex PCR reads. This table holds fewer than 350,000 distinct CDR3 sequences, over 75% found once. The specimen was CD8+ T cells from PBMCs. These receptors originate from a human donor with multiple sclerosis.

This chain uses TRBV27 with TRBJ2-7; D may correspond to TRBD1 or TRBD2 (5 bases each). V was cut by 5 bases and J by 2 bases, with 13 bases left in between. The germline CDR1 and CDR2 sequences are MNHEY and SMNVEV (reference sequence). This CDR3 has 14 residues. CDR3 nucleotides: TGTGCCAGCAGTCCCGGGACGGACCCCTACGAGCAGTACTTC. Translation gives CASSPGTDPYEQYF.

This clonotype was counted between two and nine times. The chain is built from TRBV15 and TRBJ2-7; D could derive from TRBD1 or TRBD2 (5 bases each). V gave up 0 bases and J gave up 2 bases, with 20 bases separating them. This CDR3 has 18 amino acids. Looked up from germline, CDR1 is LNHNV and CDR2 is YYDKDF (reference sequence). The chain's CDR3 is CATSRDGPGGGEAYEQYF. The CDR3 region has the DNA TGTGCCACCAGCAGAGATGGCCCCGGTGGGGGAGAGGCCTACGAGCAGTACTTC. The full variable domain, in which reference TRBV15 and TRBJ2-7 provide the parts outside the CDR3, is DAMVIQNPRYQVTQFGKPVTLSCSQTLNHNVMYWYQQKSSQAPKLLFHYYDKDFNNEADTPDNFQSRRPNTSFCFLDIRSPGLGDTAMYLCATSRDGPGGGEAYEQYFGPGTRLTVT.

The genes are TRBV7-8 and TRBJ2-7; D gene unclear. The CDR3 is 14 residues long. Trimming shortened V by 6 bases and J by 1 base, and 13 bases separated the two germline ends. CDR1 and CDR2 from the germline V gene are SGHVS and FQNEAQ. CDR3: CASRQQAASYEQYF. In DNA form, the CDR3 reads TGTGCCAGCAGACAACAAGCCGCGTCCTACGAGCAGTACTTC.

The rearrangement uses TRBV4-3 and TRBJ2-2, with D unclear. The V end lost 1 base, the J end lost 7 bases, and 7 bases lay between the germline ends. There are 13 residues in the CDR3. The germline gives CDR1 LGHNA, CDR2 YSLEER. The CDR3 bases are TGCGCCAGCAGCCAAGCGGGTCTCGGGGAGCTGTTTTTT. Its translation is CASSQAGLGELFF.

V gene TRBV27 combines with J gene TRBJ2-7; no firm D call. The CDR3 runs to 14 residues. Per the germline V gene, CDR1 is MNHEY and CDR2 is SMNVEV (reference sequence). Trimming pared 2 bases from V and 1 base from J, leaving 9 bases between. CDR3 sequence reads: CASSLAATSYEQYF. CDR3 in DNA: TGTGCCAGCAGTTTAGCAGCCACTTCCTACGAGCAGTACTTC.

The chain is built from TRBV28 and TRBJ2-1; D is ambiguous. Germline CDR1 reads MDHEN; CDR2 reads SYDVKM. The CDR3 has 14 residues. V was pared by 5 bases and J by 8 bases, with 16 bases between. CDR3 protein: CASSPGPYGDEQFF. In nucleotides, the CDR3 is TGTGCCAGCAGTCCTGGACCATATGGGGATGAGCAGTTCTTC.

The chain uses TRBV6-5 and TRBJ2-1; perhaps TRBD1 as D (6 bases). This CDR3 has 13 residues. Germline CDR1 reads MNHEY; CDR2 reads SVGAGI. The V end lost 2 bases, the J end lost 8 bases, and 10 bases lay between the germline ends. CDR3 region: CASSYVGADEQFF. In DNA form, the CDR3 reads TGTGCCAGCAGTTACGTGGGGGCAGATGAGCAGTTCTTC.

The genes are TRBV12-3 or TRBV12-4 and TRBJ1-1, with a weak D call TRBD1 (5 bases). The CDR3 contains 14 residues. V was trimmed by 6 bases and J by 4 bases, leaving 15 bases between them. This chain's CDR3 is CASSSAGGGTEAFF. Written as DNA, the CDR3 is TGTGCCAGCAGCTCGGCGGGGGGAGGCACTGAAGCTTTCTTT.

A single count supports this clonotype. The rearrangement joins TRBV20-1 to TRBJ2-1; weak D call: TRBD1 (5 bases). The CDR3 totals 16 residues. Germline-derived CDR1 and CDR2 are DFQATT and SNEGSKA (reference sequence). Trimming left V 5 bases short and J 10 bases short, with 27 bases between. For the CDR3, the DNA is TGCAGTGCTCGGTCCACATGGGGCTTCCACCTCGGAGAGCAGTTCTTC. Protein: CSARSTWGFHLGEQFF.

This clonotype is a singleton in its sample. V is TRBV29-1 and J is TRBJ1-1; D is possibly TRBD1 (5 bases). Germline V CDR1 and CDR2: SQVTM, ANQGSEA. The CDR3 has 14 residues. V lost 7 bases, J lost 5 bases, and 20 bases lay in between. The CDR3 loop reads CSAEGSQAETEAFF. The DNA for the CDR3 is TGCAGCGCCGAGGGGTCCCAGGCGGAGACTGAAGCTTTCTTT.

J is TRBJ2-1 and V is TRBV24-1, with D hard to call. Trimming took 7 bases from V and 4 from J, leaving 10 bases between them. CDR1 KGHDR and CDR2 SFDVKD come from the germline V gene. The CDR3 spans 13 residues. In nucleotides, the CDR3 is TGTGCCACCAGAGGACCGAGGTACAATGAGCAGTTCTTC. This gives the protein CATRGPRYNEQFF.

The chain uses TRBV10-1 and TRBJ2-3, with 7 bases lining up with TRBD2. In germline, CDR1 is WNHNN, CDR2 SYGVQD (reference sequence). This CDR3 region has 16 residues. V lost 7 bases to trimming and J lost 2 bases; unmatched junction nucleotides: 12. CDR3 region: CASITWGGSITDTQYF. The CDR3 coding sequence is TGCGCCAGCATTACATGGGGCGGGAGTATCACAGATACGCAGTATTTT.

This clonotype has just a few counts. This chain connects TRBV5-4 to TRBJ1-5; no definite D call. Germline V gene sequence: CDR1 SGHNT, CDR2 YYREEE (reference sequence). With 0 bases removed from V and 0 bases from J, the gap between germline ends came to 10 bases. The CDR3 is 16 residues long. CDR3 in DNA: TGTGCCAGCAGCTTGGGGGCATCCCCTAGCAATCAGCCCCAGCATTTT. This sequence encodes CASSLGASPSNQPQHF. The full variable domain, in which reference TRBV5-4 and TRBJ1-5 provide the parts outside the CDR3, is ETGVTQSPTHLIKTRGQQVTLRCSSQSGHNTVSWYQQALGQGPQFIFQYYREEENGRGNFPPRFSGLQFPNYSSELNVNALELDDSALYLCASSLGASPSNQPQHFGDGTRLSIL.

The chain has TRBV27 and TRBJ1-3; D not resolved. The CDR3 consists of 17 residues. Germline CDR1 MNHEY, CDR2 SMNVEV (reference sequence). V was clipped by 4 bases and J by 7 bases, with 23 bases between them. The CDR3, as DNA: TGTGCCAGCAGTTCAACCCTTCCGGATGCTCTTGGGAACACCATATATTTT. Its translation is CASSSTLPDALGNTIYF.